These 21 T cell receptor beta chains came from one sample sequenced in a study of blood T cell repertoires in COVID-19. Using immunoSEQ multiplex PCR, the repertoire was profiled, and TCRdb retains in-frame clones only, with some absent. The table includes about 200,000 clones, 80% detected once. Sequences were obtained from peripheral blood. The receptors were gathered from a woman aged 70-85 years with acute or convalescent COVID-19.

The V and J genes are TRBV3-1 (or the pseudogene TRBV3-2) and TRBJ2-7; D perhaps matches TRBD2 (6 bases). With 1 base removed from V and 3 bases from J, the gap between germline ends came to 16 bases. CDR3 length: 16 amino acids. The germline V gene has CDR1 LGHDT and CDR2 YNNKEL (reference sequence). The chain's CDR3 is CASSQASFMGGYEQYF. The CDR3 nucleotides read TGTGCCAGCAGCCAAGCCTCCTTCATGGGAGGCTACGAGCAGTACTTC.

The CDR3 coding sequence is TGTGCCAGCAGTTTTTTCACAGGGCAAGGCTACACCTTC. Its protein product is CASSFFTGQGYTF. The chain joins TRBV12-3 or TRBV12-4 to TRBJ1-2, with D possibly being TRBD1 (6 bases). The CDR3 length is 13 residues. V was cut by 3 bases and J by 8 bases, with 13 bases left in between.

CDR3 region: CASSPRGGLSEAFF. The CDR3 DNA follows: TGTGCCAGCAGCCCCCGGGGAGGGTTGTCTGAAGCTTTCTTT. J is TRBJ1-1 and V is TRBV7-2; D not resolved. CDR3 length: 14 residues. Germline V gene sequence: CDR1 SGHTA, CDR2 FQGNSA. V was shortened by 5 bases and J by 6 bases, with 16 bases between the two germline ends.

The V and J genes are TRBV10-3 and TRBJ1-5; D gene uncertain. Germline-derived CDR1 and CDR2 are ENHRY and SYGVKD. The V and J ends lost 3 bases and 7 bases respectively, with 16 bases between them. There are 15 residues in the CDR3. The CDR3 coding sequence is TGTGCCATCAGTGATCAAGAAGCATCGGAGCAGCCCCAGCATTTT. Translating gives CAISDQEASEQPQHF.

The chain is built from TRBV11-3 and TRBJ2-1; D is unclear. Germline CDR1 SGHNT, CDR2 YENEEA. This CDR3 is built from 14 residues. Trimming pared 3 bases from V and 2 bases from J, leaving 8 bases between. As DNA, the CDR3 is TGTGCCAGCAGCTTGTCAGGCCCCTACAATGAGCAGTTCTTC. Protein sequence: CASSLSGPYNEQFF.

The chain links TRBV5-4 to TRBJ2-3; 8 bases fit TRBD2. Germline V gives CDR1 SGHNT, CDR2 YYREEE (reference sequence). The junction had 9 bases not matched to a gene; V was cut back by 2 bases and J by 1 base. The CDR3 extends over 17 amino acids. In nucleotides, the CDR3 is TGTGCCAGCAGCTTCGGGTTAGGAGCGGGGGGCACAGATACGCAGTATTTT. Translation: CASSFGLGAGGTDTQYF.

The chain is built from TRBV11-2 and TRBJ2-3, with TRBD2 matching 14 bases. V was clipped by 4 bases and J by 8 bases; unmatched bases: 17. Germline CDR1 and CDR2: SGHAT and FQNNGV. There are 19 residues in the CDR3. The CDR3 here is CASSSGPPGLAGVGGTQYF. CDR3 DNA sequence: TGTGCCAGCAGCTCGGGGCCGCCGGGACTAGCGGGGGTGGGTGGTACGCAGTATTTT. Looking up the rest from reference TRBV11-2 and TRBJ2-3 gives the full variable domain: EAGVAQSPRYKIIEKRQSVAFWCNPISGHATLYWYQQILGQGPKLLIQFQNNGVVDDSQLPKDRFSAERLKGVDSTLKIQPAKLEDSAVYLCASSSGPPGLAGVGGTQYFGPGTRLTVL.

The chain is built from TRBV5-1 and TRBJ2-2, with unresolved D. V lost 6 bases to trimming and J lost 7 bases, with 16 bases between them. The length of the CDR3 is 14 residues. Germline V CDR1 and CDR2: SGHRS, YFSETQ. The CDR3 reads CASKITDSYGELFF. CDR3 bases: TGCGCCAGCAAAATAACCGACTCGTACGGGGAGCTGTTTTTT.

This chain uses TRBV3-1 (or the pseudogene TRBV3-2) with TRBJ2-7, with 7 nucleotides matching TRBD2. Germline V CDR1 and CDR2: LGHDT, YNNKEL (reference sequence). The ends lost 3 bases at V and 6 bases at J; junction bases unmatched: 11. The CDR3 sequence is 15 residues long. The CDR3 reads CASSQGSGPGGEQYV. The CDR3 bases are TGTGCCAGCAGCCAGGGTTCGGGGCCGGGGGGCGAGCAGTACGTC.

The J gene is TRBJ2-3, the V gene TRBV19; 9 bases line up with TRBD2. The J segment lost 1 base and the V segment lost 5 bases, leaving 7 bases of the junction unmatched. The CDR3 runs 16 residues. Germline CDR1 LNHDA, CDR2 SQIVND (reference sequence). CDR3 in amino acids: CASSYAASGGTDTQYF. The DNA for the CDR3 is TGTGCCAGTAGTTACGCGGCTAGCGGGGGCACAGATACGCAGTATTTT.

The chain has TRBV20-1 and TRBJ2-7, with 11 bases lining up with TRBD2. Germline V gene sequence: CDR1 DFQATT, CDR2 SNEGSKA (reference sequence). This CDR3 contains 13 residues. Unmatched junction bases numbered 4, after V lost 3 bases and J lost 6 bases. The CDR3 DNA is TGCAGTGCTAGTAGCGGGGGGGCCTTCGAGCAGTACTTC. Translation gives CSASSGGAFEQYF.

J is TRBJ2-7 and V is TRBV10-3, with D tentatively TRBD1 (6 bases). V shed 3 bases and J shed 6 bases, with 15 bases lying between them. The germline gives CDR1 ENHRY, CDR2 SYGVKD. The CDR3 consists of 14 residues. CDR3 in amino acids: CAISEPLQGGEQYF. The CDR3 bases are TGTGCCATCAGTGAACCTCTACAGGGTGGCGAGCAGTACTTC.

The CDR3 loop is CASSHDNYEQYF. As DNA, the CDR3 is TGTGCCAGCAGCCACGACAACTACGAGCAGTACTTC. The chain is built from TRBV7-3 and TRBJ2-7; D gene ambiguous. This CDR3 region has 12 residues. Trimming took off 5 bases at V and 3 bases at J, with 8 bases between the two ends. Germline V gene lookup returns CDR1 SGHTA and CDR2 FQGTGA.

The chain links TRBV14 to TRBJ2-7; 10 positions match TRBD2. The germline gives CDR1 SGHDN, CDR2 FVKESK. This CDR3 region has 13 residues. J lost 12 bases, V lost 0 bases, and 5 bases had no gene match. CDR3 sequence: CASSQDRGLARYF. The CDR3 coding sequence is TGTGCCAGCAGCCAAGATCGGGGACTAGCGCGGTACTTC.

This chain joins TRBV5-1 and TRBJ1-4; 11 bases are shared with TRBD1. J was trimmed by 5 bases and V by 3 bases; bases with no gene match: 3. Germline V CDR1 and CDR2: SGHRS, YFSETQ. This CDR3 has 15 residues. Here the CDR3 reads CASSSRTGGNEKLFF. The CDR3 DNA reads TGCGCCAGCAGCTCCAGGACAGGGGGCAATGAAAAACTGTTTTTT.

The chain uses TRBV7-8 and TRBJ1-5; D might be TRBD1 (5 bases). From germline, CDR1 is SGHVS and CDR2 FQNEAQ. The CDR3 is 13 amino acids. The V end lost 5 bases, the J end lost 4 bases, and 9 bases lay between the germline ends. The CDR3 DNA reads TGTGCCAGCAGCCCCGACAGAAATCAGCCCCAGCATTTT. This encodes CASSPDRNQPQHF.

J is TRBJ1-1 and V is TRBV5-6; D gene uncertain. CDR1 is SGHDT, CDR2 YYEEEE, per germline. Trimming removed 4 bases at V and 1 base at J, with 11 bases between. The CDR3 sequence is 14 residues long. The CDR3 coding sequence is TGTGCCAGCAGCACAAGACGACAGAACACTGAAGCTTTCTTT. It encodes CASSTRRQNTEAFF.

The chain has TRBV15 and TRBJ1-5, with unresolved D. The V gene lost 0 bases and the J gene lost 5 bases, with 5 bases spanning the gap. There are 13 residues in the CDR3. Germline lookup yields CDR1 LNHNV and CDR2 YYDKDF (reference sequence). This CDR3 is CATSRDTYQPQHF. DNA of the CDR3: TGTGCCACCAGCAGAGACACTTATCAGCCCCAGCATTTT.

This clone was picked up a small number of times. This chain links TRBV3-1 (or the pseudogene TRBV3-2) with TRBJ2-1, with TRBD2 matching 9 bases. This CDR3 comprises 14 residues. V dropped 5 bases and J dropped 5; count of bases not matched to a gene: 4. Germline V gene lookup returns CDR1 LGHDT and CDR2 YNNKEL (reference sequence). CDR3 in amino acids: CASSFRLADNEQFF. CDR3 bases: TGTGCCAGCAGCTTCCGACTAGCGGACAATGAGCAGTTCTTC.

The chain recombines TRBV11-3 with TRBJ2-3; D might be TRBD2 (7 bases). The CDR3 has 14 amino acids. The germline CDR1 and CDR2 sequences are SGHNT and YENEEA. V gave up 5 bases and J gave up 5 bases, with 14 bases separating them. Here the CDR3 reads CASSQAGAKDTQYF. CDR3 bases: TGTGCCAGCAGCCAGGCGGGGGCGAAAGATACGCAGTATTTT. Drawing the rest from reference TRBV11-3 and TRBJ2-3, the complete variable domain is EAGVVQSPRYKIIEKKQPVAFWCNPISGHNTLYWYLQNLGQGPELLIRYENEEAVDDSQLPKDRFSAERLKGVDSTLKIQPAELGDSAVYLCASSQAGAKDTQYFGPGTRLTVL.

This chain links TRBV7-9 with TRBJ2-2; no firm D call. Germline values: CDR1 SEHNR, CDR2 FQNEAQ (reference sequence). V lost 8 bases and J lost 5, with 15 bases in between. CDR3 length: 14 residues. CDR3 bases: TGTGCCAGCTCCTCCCTGGGCAAAACCGGGGAGCTGTTTTTT. Translated: CASSSLGKTGELFF.